A selection of T cell receptor beta chains follows, all from one sample in a study of cytomegalovirus exposure and HLA in healthy donors. The method was immunoSEQ multiplex PCR; TCRdb's version includes in-frame clones alone and lacks a portion of them. The sample records 110,000 to 150,000 clones, roughly 73% being singletons. The sample comprised PBMCs. These receptors were obtained from a human donor in good health. Both conserved end residues are part of each CDR3. D genes are given only for firm matches. A clone size is listed for some rows: how often the clone was seen (once, few, many), or a class if it is expanded.

TRBD2	TRBV11-2	TRBJ2-5	few	TGTGCCAGCAGCTCTTCCGGGGGGGCGGAGACCCAGTACTTC	CASSSSGGAETQYF
TRBD2	TRBV29-1	TRBJ2-7	-	TGCAGCGTGGCGGATCTAGCGGGGATCTCCTACGAGCAGTACTTC	CSVADLAGISYEQYF
TRBD2	TRBV6-5	TRBJ2-7	-	TGTGCCAGCAGTTCCGCGGGGGGGGCAACTTACGAGCAGTACTTC	CASSSAGGATYEQYF
TRBD2	TRBV15	TRBJ2-4	-	TGTGCCACCAGCAGAGCTGGCGGGGGAAACATTCAGTACTTC	CATSRAGGGNIQYF
-	TRBV5-1	TRBJ2-1	-	TGCGCCAGCAGTCAGGTCGTAGAGGGATACAATGAGCAGTTCTTC	CASSQVVEGYNEQFF
-	TRBV20-1	TRBJ1-1	few	TGCAGTGCCTCTGAAGCTTTCTTT	CSASEAFF
-	TRBV2	TRBJ2-7	-	TGTGCCAGCAGTGGGGGGGCTAGCGGCTACGAGCAGTACTTC	CASSGGASGYEQYF
-	TRBV29-1	TRBJ2-5	-	TGCAGCGTTGAATTCAGCCAAGAGACCCAGTACTTC	CSVEFSQETQYF
-	TRBV6-6	TRBJ2-1	-	TGTGCCAGCAGTCGCAGTTCCAATGAGCAGTTCTTC	CASSRSSNEQFF
-	TRBV10-3	TRBJ2-7	few	TGTGCCATCAGTGATGGAGTAGGGGTCGAGCAGTACTTC	CAISDGVGVEQYF
-	TRBV5-1	TRBJ2-5	-	TGCGCCAGCAGGAGGGGGTCCAGCCAAGAGACCCAGTACTTC	CASRRGSSQETQYF
-	TRBV15	TRBJ2-1	-	TGTGCCACCAGCAGAGATAGATACAATGAGCAGTTCTTC	CATSRDRYNEQFF
TRBD1	TRBV6-4	TRBJ1-4	-	TGTGCCAGCAGAGGGACAGAGGGTGAAAAACTGTTTTTT	CASRGTEGEKLFF
TRBD2	TRBV15	TRBJ2-1	-	TGTGCCACCAGCAGAGAACTAGCGGGGACCTACAATGAGCAGTTCTTC	CATSRELAGTYNEQFF
TRBD1	TRBV6-1	TRBJ2-1	-	TGTGCCAGCAGTGAAAGTGGGTGGACAGGGGCGGCCAATGAGCAGTTCTTC	CASSESGWTGAANEQFF
TRBD2	TRBV10-3	TRBJ2-7	-	TGTGCCATCAGTGATTCCCTAGCGGGGGTTTACGAGCAGTACTTC	CAISDSLAGVYEQYF
-	TRBV4-1	TRBJ2-2	-	TGCGCCAGCAGCCAGTTGGGCCGCTCACCCTCGACCGGGGAGCTGTTTTTT	CASSQLGRSPSTGELFF
TRBD2	TRBV14	TRBJ2-1	once	TGTGCCAGCAGCCAAGGACTAGCGGGAGGGAATGAGCAGTTCTTC	CASSQGLAGGNEQFF
-	TRBV4-1	TRBJ2-2	few	TGCGCCAGCAGCCAAGATTTCAGGGTTAAAAACACCGGGGAGCTGTTTTTT	CASSQDFRVKNTGELFF
TRBD2	TRBV4-1	TRBJ2-1	-	TGCGCCAGCAGCCAACGGGGGACTAGCGGGAATATTGAGCAGTTCTTC	CASSQRGTSGNIEQFF
-	TRBV15	TRBJ2-3	-	TGTGCCACCAGCAATGGCGGGGGCGACACAGATACGCAGTATTTT	CATSNGGGDTDTQYF
-	TRBV10-3	TRBJ1-2	-	TGTGCCACGAGCCGCGGGCTATATGGCTACACCTTC	CATSRGLYGYTF
TRBD1	TRBV14	TRBJ1-2	-	TGTGCCAGCAGCCCTGCAGCCCGGGACAGTTATAACTATGGCTACCCCTTC	CASSPAARDSYNYGYPF
-	TRBV14	TRBJ1-3	-	TGTGCCAGCAGCCCCCTGAGGGTTGGAAACACCATATATTTT	CASSPLRVGNTIYF
TRBD1	TRBV5-1	TRBJ2-3	-	TGCGCCAGCAGCTTACCGGGACAGGCTTCAGATACGCAGTATTTT	CASSLPGQASDTQYF
-	TRBV25-1	TRBJ2-3	-	TGTGCCAGCAGTGAATATCAGGGCCCAGATACGCAGTATTTT	CASSEYQGPDTQYF
-	TRBV28	TRBJ1-6	-	TGTGCCAGCAGGACGAGGATTGGGGAGGATAATTCACCCCTCCACTTT	CASRTRIGEDNSPLHF
TRBD2	TRBV28	TRBJ2-1	-	TGTGCCAGCAGTTTAGCGGGGGAGGGGTACAATGAGCAGTTCTTC	CASSLAGEGYNEQFF
-	TRBV13	TRBJ2-7	-	TGTGCCAGCAGCCCCAGGGAATCCTACGAGCAGTACTTC	CASSPRESYEQYF
-	TRBV6-6	TRBJ2-7	-	TGTGCCAGCACCCCGGACGGCGGGACCTACGAGCAGTACTTC	CASTPDGGTYEQYF
-	TRBV5-1	TRBJ2-1	-	TGCGCCAGCAGCTTCAGTTTAGAGCAGTTCTTC	CASSFSLEQFF
-	TRBV6-1	TRBJ1-1	-	TGTGCCAGCAGCAACCCCAGTTTGGAAGCTTTCTTT	CASSNPSLEAFF
-	TRBV5-1	TRBJ2-5	-	TGCGCCAGCAATGTGAGGGGGCAAGAGACCCAGTACTTC	CASNVRGQETQYF
-	TRBV7-8	TRBJ1-4	-	TGTGCCAGCAGCTTAGGGGTTGGGGCCGCCTCCTATGAAAAACTGTTTTTT	CASSLGVGAASYEKLFF
TRBD2	TRBV6-1	TRBJ2-5	-	TGTGCCAGCAGTGAAGACTCCCCGGGACTAGGGGCGGAGACCCAGTACTTC	CASSEDSPGLGAETQYF
TRBD2	TRBV19	TRBJ2-1	-	TGTGCCAGTCGAGAACTAGCGGGAGCCTACAATGAGCAGTTCTTC	CASRELAGAYNEQFF
TRBD1	TRBV5-5	TRBJ2-7	-	TGTGCCAGCAGCGCTGGACAGGGAAGAAGGTACGAGCAGTACTTC	CASSAGQGRRYEQYF